Sequencing of this TCR beta chain was carried out in a study of blood T cell repertoires in COVID-19. In the study overall: Spain, Italy and the United States supplied samples that represented acute and convalescent COVID-19. PBMCs, B-cell-depleted T cells, or T cells were the source of the cDNA or gDNA that made up the material.

The CDR3 consists of 15 residues. The germline gives CDR1 MRHNA, CDR2 SNTAGT. The J segment lost 3 bases and the V segment lost 5 bases, leaving 8 bases of the junction unmatched. This table comes from immunoSEQ multiplex PCR, and its TCRdb copy is limited to in-frame clones, with some not included. The table records over 100,000 clones, around nine tenths of them present only once. V usage is TRBV6-4 and J usage is TRBJ2-3; 7 bases fit TRBD1. Sequencing input: peripheral blood. The clonotype was recovered from a woman aged 45-65 years with COVID-19, enrolled during active disease. CDR3 nucleotide sequence: TGTGCCAGCAGTCAAGACAGGGTCGGAACAGATACGCAGTATTTT. Translated, it gives CASSQDRVGTDTQYF.